This TCR beta chain derives from a study of immune characterization of retroperitoneal liposarcoma. TCRdb fed the PCR reads into MiXCR, producing one record per CDR3 protein. The repertoire consists of fewer than 25,000 distinct CDR3 sequences, with more than 30% occurring once and the leading ten covering approximately 7.4%. The sample holds many counts of this clonotype. The CDR3 covers 14 residues. The specimen sequenced was blood. The chain joins TRBV12-3 or TRBV12-4 to TRBJ2-4; D possibly matches TRBD1 or TRBD2 (5 bases each). The end of the DNA fits TRBJ2-7 better, so the J call may be wrong. The TCR comes from a male donor with retroperitoneal liposarcoma. Written as DNA, the CDR3 is TGTGCCAGCAGTAATCGGGACCGTGGTTACGAGCAGTACTTC. Its protein is CASSNRDRGYEQYF.